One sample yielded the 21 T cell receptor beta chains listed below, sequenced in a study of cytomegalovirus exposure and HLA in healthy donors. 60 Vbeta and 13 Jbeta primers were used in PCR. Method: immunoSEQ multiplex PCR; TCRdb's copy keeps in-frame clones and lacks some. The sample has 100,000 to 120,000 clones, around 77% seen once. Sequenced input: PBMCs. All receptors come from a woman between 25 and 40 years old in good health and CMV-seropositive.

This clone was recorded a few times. CDR3 in DNA: TGTGCCACGGGACTAGAAAGTTCCGAGCAGTACTTC. Residues: CATGLESSEQYF. The rearrangement links TRBV6-6 to TRBJ2-7; TRBD2 matches at 8 bases. CDR1 MNHNY and CDR2 SVGAGI come from the germline V gene (reference sequence). V shed 10 bases and J 6 bases; nucleotides not matched to a gene: 8. The CDR3 has 12 residues.

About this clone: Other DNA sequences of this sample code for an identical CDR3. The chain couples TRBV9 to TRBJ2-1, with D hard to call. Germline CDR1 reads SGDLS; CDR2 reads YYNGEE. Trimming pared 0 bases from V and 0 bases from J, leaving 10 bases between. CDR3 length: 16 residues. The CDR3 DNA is TGTGCCAGCAGCGTAGGAGCGTCGAGCTCCTACAATGAGCAGTTCTTC. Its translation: CASSVGASSSYNEQFF. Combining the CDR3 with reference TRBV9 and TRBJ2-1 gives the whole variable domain DSGVTQTPKHLITATGQRVTLRCSPRSGDLSVYWYQQSLDQGLQFLIQYYNGEERAKGNILERFSAQQFPDLHSELNLSSLELGDSALYFCASSVGASSSYNEQFFGPGTRLTVL.

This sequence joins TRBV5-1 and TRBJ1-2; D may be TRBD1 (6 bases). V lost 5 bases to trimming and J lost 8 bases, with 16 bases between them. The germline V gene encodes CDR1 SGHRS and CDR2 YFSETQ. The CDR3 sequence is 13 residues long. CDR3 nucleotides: TGCGCCAGCAGGGCCCCACAGGGCGGGGGCTACACCTTC. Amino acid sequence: CASRAPQGGGYTF.

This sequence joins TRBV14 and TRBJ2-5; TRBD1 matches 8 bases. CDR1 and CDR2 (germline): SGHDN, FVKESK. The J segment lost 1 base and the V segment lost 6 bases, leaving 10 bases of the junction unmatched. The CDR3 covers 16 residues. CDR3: CASSPGTGSPQETQYF. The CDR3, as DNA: TGTGCCAGCAGTCCCGGGACAGGAAGTCCCCAAGAGACCCAGTACTTC.

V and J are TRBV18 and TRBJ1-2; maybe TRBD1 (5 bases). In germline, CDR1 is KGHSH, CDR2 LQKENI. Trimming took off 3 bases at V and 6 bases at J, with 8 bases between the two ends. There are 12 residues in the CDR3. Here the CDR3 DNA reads TGTGCCAGCTCACCCCTAGGGGATGGCTACACCTTC. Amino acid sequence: CASSPLGDGYTF. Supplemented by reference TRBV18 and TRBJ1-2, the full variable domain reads NAGVMQNPRHLVRRRGQEARLRCSPMKGHSHVYWYRQLPEEGLKFMVYLQKENIIDESGMPKERFSAEFPKEGPSILRIQQVVRGDSAAYFCASSPLGDGYTFGSGTRLTVV.

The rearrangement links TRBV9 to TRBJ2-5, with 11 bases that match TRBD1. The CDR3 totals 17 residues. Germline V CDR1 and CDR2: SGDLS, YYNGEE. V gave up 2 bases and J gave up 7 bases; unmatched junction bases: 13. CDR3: CASSVSPGWDRGGTQYF. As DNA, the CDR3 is TGTGCCAGCAGCGTCAGTCCCGGCTGGGACAGGGGGGGGACCCAGTACTTC.

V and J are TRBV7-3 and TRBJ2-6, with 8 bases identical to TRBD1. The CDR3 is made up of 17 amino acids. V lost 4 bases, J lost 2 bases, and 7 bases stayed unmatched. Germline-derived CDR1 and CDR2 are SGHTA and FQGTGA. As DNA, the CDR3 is TGTGCCAGCAGCTCAGGACAGGGTGTGGCTGGGGCCAACGTCCTGACTTTC. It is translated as CASSSGQGVAGANVLTF.

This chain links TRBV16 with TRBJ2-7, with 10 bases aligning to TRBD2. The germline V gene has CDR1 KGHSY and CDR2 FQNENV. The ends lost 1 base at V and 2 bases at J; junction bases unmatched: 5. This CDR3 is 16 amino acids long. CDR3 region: CASSQWKRGGPYEQYF. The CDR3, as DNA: TGTGCCAGCAGCCAATGGAAGCGGGGGGGCCCCTACGAGCAGTACTTC.

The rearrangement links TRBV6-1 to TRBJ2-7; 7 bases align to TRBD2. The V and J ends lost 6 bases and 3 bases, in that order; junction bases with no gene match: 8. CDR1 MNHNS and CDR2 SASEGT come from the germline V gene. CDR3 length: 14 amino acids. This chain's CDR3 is CASSASGGSYEQYF. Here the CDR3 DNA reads TGTGCCAGCAGCGCGTCGGGGGGAAGCTACGAGCAGTACTTC.

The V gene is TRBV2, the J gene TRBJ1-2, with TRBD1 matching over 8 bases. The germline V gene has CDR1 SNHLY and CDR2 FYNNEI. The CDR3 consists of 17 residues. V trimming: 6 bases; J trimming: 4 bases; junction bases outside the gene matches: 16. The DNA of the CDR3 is TGTGCCAGCAGCCCCAAAAACCTGAGACAGGGGATCTATGGCTACACCTTC. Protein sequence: CASSPKNLRQGIYGYTF.

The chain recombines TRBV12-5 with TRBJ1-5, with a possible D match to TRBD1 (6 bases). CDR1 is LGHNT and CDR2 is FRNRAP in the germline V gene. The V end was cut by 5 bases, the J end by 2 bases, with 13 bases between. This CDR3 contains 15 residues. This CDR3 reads CASGALGGGNQPQHF. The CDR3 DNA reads TGTGCTAGTGGTGCCCTAGGGGGGGGCAATCAGCCCCAGCATTTT.

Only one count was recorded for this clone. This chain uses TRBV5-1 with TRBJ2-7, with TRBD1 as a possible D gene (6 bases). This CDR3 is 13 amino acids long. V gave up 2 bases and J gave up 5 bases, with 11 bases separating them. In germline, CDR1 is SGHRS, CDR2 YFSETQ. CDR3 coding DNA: TGCGCCAGCAGCTTCGACAGGTTCAACGAGCAGTACTTC. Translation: CASSFDRFNEQYF.

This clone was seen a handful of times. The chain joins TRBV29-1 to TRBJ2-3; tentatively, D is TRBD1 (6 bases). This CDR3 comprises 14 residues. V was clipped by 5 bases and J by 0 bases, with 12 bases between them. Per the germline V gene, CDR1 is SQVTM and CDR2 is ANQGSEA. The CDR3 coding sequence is TGCAGCGTTCCGACAGGAAGTAGCACAGATACGCAGTATTTT. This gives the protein CSVPTGSSTDTQYF.

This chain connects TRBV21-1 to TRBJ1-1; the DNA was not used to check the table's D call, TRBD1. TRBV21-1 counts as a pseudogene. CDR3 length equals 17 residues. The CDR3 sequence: CASSKVGTTDMNTEAFF. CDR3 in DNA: TGTGCCAGCAGCAAAGTCGGAACCACAGATATGAACACTGAAGCTTTCTTT.

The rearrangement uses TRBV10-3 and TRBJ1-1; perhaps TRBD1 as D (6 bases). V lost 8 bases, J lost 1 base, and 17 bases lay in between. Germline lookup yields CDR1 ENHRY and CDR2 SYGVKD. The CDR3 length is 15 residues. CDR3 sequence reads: CAIRVGGAKNTEAFF. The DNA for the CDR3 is TGTGCCATCCGCGTCGGGGGGGCTAAGAACACTGAAGCTTTCTTT.

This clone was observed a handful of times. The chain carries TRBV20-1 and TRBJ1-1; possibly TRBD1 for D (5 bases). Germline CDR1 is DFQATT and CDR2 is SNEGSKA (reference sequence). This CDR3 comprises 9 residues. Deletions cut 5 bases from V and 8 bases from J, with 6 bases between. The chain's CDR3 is CSARGEAFF. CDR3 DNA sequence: TGCAGTGCTCGGGGGGAAGCTTTCTTT.

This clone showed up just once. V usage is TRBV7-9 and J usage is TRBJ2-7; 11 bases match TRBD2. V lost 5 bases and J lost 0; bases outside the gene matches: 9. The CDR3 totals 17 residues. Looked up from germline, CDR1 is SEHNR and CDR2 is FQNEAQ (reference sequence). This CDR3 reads CASSPTAGLAGSYEQYF. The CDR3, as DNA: TGTGCCAGCAGCCCCACGGCCGGACTAGCGGGCTCCTACGAGCAGTACTTC.

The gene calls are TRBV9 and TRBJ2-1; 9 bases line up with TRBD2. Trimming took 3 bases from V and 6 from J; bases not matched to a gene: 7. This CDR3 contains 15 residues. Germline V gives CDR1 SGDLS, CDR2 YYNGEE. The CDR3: CASSARGTSPNEQFF. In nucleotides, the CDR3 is TGTGCCAGCAGCGCGAGGGGGACTAGCCCCAATGAGCAGTTCTTC.

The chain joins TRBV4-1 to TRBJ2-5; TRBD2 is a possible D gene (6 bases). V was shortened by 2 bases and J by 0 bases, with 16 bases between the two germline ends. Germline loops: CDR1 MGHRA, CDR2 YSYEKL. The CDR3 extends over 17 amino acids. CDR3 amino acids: CASSQTPGGTHQETQYF. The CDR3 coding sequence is TGCGCCAGCAGCCAAACGCCCGGCGGGACCCACCAAGAGACCCAGTACTTC.

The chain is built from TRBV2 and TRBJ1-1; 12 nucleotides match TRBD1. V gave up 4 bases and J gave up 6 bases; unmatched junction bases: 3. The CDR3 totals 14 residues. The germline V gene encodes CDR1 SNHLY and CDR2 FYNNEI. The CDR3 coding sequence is TGTGCCAGCAGTGGGGACAGGGGGCTCCCTGAAGCTTTCTTT. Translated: CASSGDRGLPEAFF.

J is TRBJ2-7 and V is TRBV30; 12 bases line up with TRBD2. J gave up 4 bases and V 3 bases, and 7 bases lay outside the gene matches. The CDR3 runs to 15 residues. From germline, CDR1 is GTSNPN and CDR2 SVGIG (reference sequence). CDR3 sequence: CAWRASGGAFYEQYF. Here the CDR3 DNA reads TGTGCCTGGAGAGCTAGCGGGGGGGCGTTTTACGAGCAGTACTTC. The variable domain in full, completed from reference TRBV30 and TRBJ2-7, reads SQTIHQWPATLVQPVGSPLSLECTVEGTSNPNLYWYRQAAGRGLQLLFYSVGIGQISSEVPQNLSASRPQDRQFILSSKKLLLSDSGFYLCAWRASGGAFYEQYFGPGTRLTVT.